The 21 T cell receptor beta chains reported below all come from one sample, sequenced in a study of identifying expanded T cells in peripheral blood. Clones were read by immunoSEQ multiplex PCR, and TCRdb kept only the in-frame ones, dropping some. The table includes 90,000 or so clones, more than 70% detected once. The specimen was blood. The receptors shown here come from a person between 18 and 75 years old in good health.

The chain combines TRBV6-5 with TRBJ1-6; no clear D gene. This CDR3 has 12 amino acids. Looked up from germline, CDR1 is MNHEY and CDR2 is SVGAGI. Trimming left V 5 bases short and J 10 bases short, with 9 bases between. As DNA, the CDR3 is TGTGCCAGCAGTCCCCTTGGCTCACCCCTCCACTTT. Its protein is CASSPLGSPLHF.

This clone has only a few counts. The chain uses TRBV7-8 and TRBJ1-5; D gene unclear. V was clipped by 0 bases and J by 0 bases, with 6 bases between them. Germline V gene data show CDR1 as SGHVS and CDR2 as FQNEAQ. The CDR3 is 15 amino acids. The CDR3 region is CASSLAKHSNQPQHF. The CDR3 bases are TGTGCCAGCAGCTTAGCAAAACATAGCAATCAGCCCCAGCATTTT.

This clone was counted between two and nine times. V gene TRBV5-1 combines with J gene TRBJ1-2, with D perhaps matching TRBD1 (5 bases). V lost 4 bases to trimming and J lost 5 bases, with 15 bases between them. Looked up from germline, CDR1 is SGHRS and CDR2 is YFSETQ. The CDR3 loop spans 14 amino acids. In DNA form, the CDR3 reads TGCGCCAGCAGCCGGGACGGAAGTGTATATGGCTACACCTTC. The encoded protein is CASSRDGSVYGYTF. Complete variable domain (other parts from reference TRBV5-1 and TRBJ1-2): KAGVTQTPRYLIKTRGQQVTLSCSPISGHRSVSWYQQTPGQGLQFLFEYFSETQRNKGNFPGRFSGRQFSNSRSEMNVSTLELGDSALYLCASSRDGSVYGYTFGSGTRLTVV.

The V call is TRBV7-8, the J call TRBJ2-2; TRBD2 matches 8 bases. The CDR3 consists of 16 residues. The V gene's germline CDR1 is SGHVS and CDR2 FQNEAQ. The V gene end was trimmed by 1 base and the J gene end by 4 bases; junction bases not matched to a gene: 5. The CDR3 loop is CASSLVTSGPTGELFF. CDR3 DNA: TGTGCCAGCAGCTTAGTAACTAGCGGACCCACCGGGGAGCTGTTTTTT.

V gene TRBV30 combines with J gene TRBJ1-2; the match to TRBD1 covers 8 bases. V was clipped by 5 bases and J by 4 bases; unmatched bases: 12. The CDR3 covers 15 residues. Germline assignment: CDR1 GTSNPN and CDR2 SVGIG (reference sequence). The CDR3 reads CAWDGQGPGLYGYTF. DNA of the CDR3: TGTGCCTGGGACGGACAGGGACCAGGTCTCTATGGCTACACCTTC. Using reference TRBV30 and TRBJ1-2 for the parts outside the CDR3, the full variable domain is SQTIHQWPATLVQPVGSPLSLECTVEGTSNPNLYWYRQAAGRGLQLLFYSVGIGQISSEVPQNLSASRPQDRQFILSSKKLLLSDSGFYLCAWDGQGPGLYGYTFGSGTRLTVV.

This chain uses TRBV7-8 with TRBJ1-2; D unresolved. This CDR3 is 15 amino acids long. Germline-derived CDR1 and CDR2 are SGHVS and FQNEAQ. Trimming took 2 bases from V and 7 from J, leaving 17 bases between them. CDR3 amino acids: CASSLRSNEAVGYTF. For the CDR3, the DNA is TGTGCCAGCAGCTTACGGTCTAACGAGGCTGTTGGCTACACCTTC.

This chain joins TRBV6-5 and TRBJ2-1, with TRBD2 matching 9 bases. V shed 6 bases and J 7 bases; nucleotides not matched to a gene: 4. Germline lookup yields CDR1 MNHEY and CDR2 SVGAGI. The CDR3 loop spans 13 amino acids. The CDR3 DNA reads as TGTGCCAGCAGAAGAGCGGGGGGTAATGAGCAGTTCTTC. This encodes CASRRAGGNEQFF.

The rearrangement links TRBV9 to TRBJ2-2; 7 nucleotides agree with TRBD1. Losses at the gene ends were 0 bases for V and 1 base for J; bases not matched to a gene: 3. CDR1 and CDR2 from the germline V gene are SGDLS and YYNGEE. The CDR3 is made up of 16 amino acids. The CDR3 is CASSVVPGGNTGELFF. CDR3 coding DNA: TGTGCCAGCAGCGTAGTTCCAGGGGGGAACACCGGGGAGCTGTTTTTT.

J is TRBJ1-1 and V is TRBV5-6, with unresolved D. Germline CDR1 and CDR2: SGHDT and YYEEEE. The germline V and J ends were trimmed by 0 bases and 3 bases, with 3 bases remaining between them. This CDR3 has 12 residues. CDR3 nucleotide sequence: TGTGCCAGCAGCTTGGAGGACACTGAAGCTTTCTTT. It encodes CASSLEDTEAFF.

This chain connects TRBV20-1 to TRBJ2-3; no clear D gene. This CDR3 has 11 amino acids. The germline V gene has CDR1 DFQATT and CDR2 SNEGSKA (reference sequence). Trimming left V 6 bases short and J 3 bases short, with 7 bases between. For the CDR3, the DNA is TGCAGTGCCCTTCCGACAGATACGCAGTATTTT. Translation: CSALPTDTQYF.

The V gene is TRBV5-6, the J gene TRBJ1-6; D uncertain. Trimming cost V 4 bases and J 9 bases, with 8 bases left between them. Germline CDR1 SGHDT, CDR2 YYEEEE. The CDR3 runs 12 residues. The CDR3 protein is CASSPGSSPLHF. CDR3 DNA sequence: TGTGCCAGCAGCCCGGGTTCTTCACCCCTCCACTTT.

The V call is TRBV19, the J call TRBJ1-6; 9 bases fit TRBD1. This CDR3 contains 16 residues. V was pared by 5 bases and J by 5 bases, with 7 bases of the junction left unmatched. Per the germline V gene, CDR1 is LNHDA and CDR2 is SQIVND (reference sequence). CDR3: CASSSDRGTHNSPLHF. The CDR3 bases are TGTGCCAGTAGTTCGGACAGGGGCACGCATAATTCACCCCTCCACTTT. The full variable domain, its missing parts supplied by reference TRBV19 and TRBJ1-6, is DGGITQSPKYLFRKEGQNVTLSCEQNLNHDAMYWYRQDPGQGLRLIYYSQIVNDFQKGDIAEGYSVSREKKESFPLTVTSAQKNPTAFYLCASSSDRGTHNSPLHFGNGTRLTVT.

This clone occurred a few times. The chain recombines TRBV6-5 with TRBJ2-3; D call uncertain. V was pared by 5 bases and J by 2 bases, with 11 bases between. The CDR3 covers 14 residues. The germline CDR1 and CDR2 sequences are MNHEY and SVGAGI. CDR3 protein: CASSDKMNTDTQYF. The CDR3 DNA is TGTGCCAGCAGTGACAAGATGAACACAGATACGCAGTATTTT.

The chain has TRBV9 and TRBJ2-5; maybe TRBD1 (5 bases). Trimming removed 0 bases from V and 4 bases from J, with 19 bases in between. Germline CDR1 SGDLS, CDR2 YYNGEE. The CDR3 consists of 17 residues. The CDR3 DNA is TGTGCCAGCAGCGTAGCTACCAGGGCAGGGAAGGGAGAGACCCAGTACTTC. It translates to CASSVATRAGKGETQYF. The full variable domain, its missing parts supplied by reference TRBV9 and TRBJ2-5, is DSGVTQTPKHLITATGQRVTLRCSPRSGDLSVYWYQQSLDQGLQFLIQYYNGEERAKGNILERFSAQQFPDLHSELNLSSLELGDSALYFCASSVATRAGKGETQYFGPGTRLLVL.

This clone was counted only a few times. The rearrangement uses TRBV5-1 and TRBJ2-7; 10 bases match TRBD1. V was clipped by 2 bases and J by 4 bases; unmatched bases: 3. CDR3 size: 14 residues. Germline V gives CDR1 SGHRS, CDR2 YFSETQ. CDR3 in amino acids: CASSLSGQGYEQYF. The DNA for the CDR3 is TGCGCCAGCAGCTTATCGGGACAGGGGTACGAGCAGTACTTC.

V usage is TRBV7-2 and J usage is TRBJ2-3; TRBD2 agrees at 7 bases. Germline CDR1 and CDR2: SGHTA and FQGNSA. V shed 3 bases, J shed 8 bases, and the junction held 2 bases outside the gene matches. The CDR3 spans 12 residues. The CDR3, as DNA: TGTGCCAGCAGCTTGGGCGGGGGTACGCAGTATTTT. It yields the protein CASSLGGGTQYF.

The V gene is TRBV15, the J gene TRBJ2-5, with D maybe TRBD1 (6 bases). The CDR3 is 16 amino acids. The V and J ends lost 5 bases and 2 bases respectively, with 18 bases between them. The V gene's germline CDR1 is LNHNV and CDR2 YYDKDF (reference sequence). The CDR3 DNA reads TGTGCCACCAGCGTTCACCGACAGGCCCAACAAGAGACCCAGTACTTC. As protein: CATSVHRQAQQETQYF.

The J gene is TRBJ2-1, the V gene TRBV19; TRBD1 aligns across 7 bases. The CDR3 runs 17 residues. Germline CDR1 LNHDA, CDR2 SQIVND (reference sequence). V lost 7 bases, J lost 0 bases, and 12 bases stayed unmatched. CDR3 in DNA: TGTGCCAGTACTAGACAGGGACCGTTGAGCTCCTACAATGAGCAGTTCTTC. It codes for CASTRQGPLSSYNEQFF.

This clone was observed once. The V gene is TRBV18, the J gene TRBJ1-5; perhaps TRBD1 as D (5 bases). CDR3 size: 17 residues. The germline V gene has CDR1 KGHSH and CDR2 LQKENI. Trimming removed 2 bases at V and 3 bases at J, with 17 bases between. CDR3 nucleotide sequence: TGTGCCAGCTCACCATGGGGGGGATCGGACGTCAATCAGCCCCAGCATTTT. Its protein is CASSPWGGSDVNQPQHF. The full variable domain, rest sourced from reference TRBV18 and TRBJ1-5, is NAGVMQNPRHLVRRRGQEARLRCSPMKGHSHVYWYRQLPEEGLKFMVYLQKENIIDESGMPKERFSAEFPKEGPSILRIQQVVRGDSAAYFCASSPWGGSDVNQPQHFGDGTRLSIL.

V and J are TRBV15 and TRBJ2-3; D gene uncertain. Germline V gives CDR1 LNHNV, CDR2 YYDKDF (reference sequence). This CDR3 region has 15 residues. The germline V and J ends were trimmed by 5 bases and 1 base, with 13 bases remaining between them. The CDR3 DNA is TGTGCCACCAGCCCCGCGCTCGCGGGCACAGATACGCAGTATTTT. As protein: CATSPALAGTDTQYF.

CDR3 sequence: CSVSGVRVSSAEQYF. The DNA of the CDR3 is TGCAGCGTTAGTGGAGTAAGGGTCTCCTCGGCCGAGCAGTACTTC. This chain uses TRBV29-1 with TRBJ2-7; D remains ambiguous. The germline gives CDR1 SQVTM, CDR2 ANQGSEA. V was cut by 5 bases and J by 6 bases, with 23 bases left in between. This CDR3 has 15 amino acids.